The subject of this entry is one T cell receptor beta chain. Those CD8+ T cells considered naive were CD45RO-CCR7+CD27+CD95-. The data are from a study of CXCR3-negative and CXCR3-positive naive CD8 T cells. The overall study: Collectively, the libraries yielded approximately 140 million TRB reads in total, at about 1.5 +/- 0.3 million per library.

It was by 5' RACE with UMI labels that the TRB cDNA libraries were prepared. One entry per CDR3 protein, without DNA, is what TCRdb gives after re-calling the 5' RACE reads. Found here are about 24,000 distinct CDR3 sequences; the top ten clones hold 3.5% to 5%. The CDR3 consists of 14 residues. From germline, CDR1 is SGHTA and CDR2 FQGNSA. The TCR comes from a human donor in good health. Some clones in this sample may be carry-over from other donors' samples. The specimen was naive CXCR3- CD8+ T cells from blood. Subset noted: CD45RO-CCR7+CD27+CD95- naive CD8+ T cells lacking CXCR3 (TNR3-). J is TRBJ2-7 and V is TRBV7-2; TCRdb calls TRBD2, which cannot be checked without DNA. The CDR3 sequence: CASSGTSASYEQYF. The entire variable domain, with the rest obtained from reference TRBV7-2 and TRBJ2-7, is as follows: GAGVSQSPSNKVTEKGKDVELRCDPISGHTALYWYRQSLGQGLEFLIYFQGNSAPDKSGLPSDRFSAERTGGSVSTLTIQRTQQEDSAVYLCASSGTSASYEQYFGPGTRLTVT.